The next 23 T cell receptor beta chains were all read from a single sample in a study of blood T cell repertoires in COVID-19. The repertoire was sequenced with immunoSEQ multiplex PCR; TCRdb's copy has only in-frame clones and lacks some. The sample has roughly 360,000 clones; 70% to 90% are singletons. The sequencing input was PBMCs or T cells enriched from blood (not recorded which). The receptors shown here come from a woman aged 30 to 39 with acute COVID-19.

The genes are TRBV23-1 and TRBJ2-7, with 9 positions matching TRBD2. TRBV23-1 is identified as an open reading frame with a role that is uncertain. This CDR3 region has 21 residues. Trimming took 2 bases from V and 3 from J; bases not matched to a gene: 23. The CDR3 reads CASSQPTTEPGLASTSYEQYF. The CDR3 coding sequence is TGCGCCAGCAGTCAACCGACGACCGAGCCGGGACTAGCATCGACCAGCTACGAGCAGTACTTC.

This rearrangement joins TRBV2 to TRBJ2-6; no reliable D call. Per the germline V gene, CDR1 is SNHLY and CDR2 is FYNNEI. The CDR3 runs 17 residues. With 4 bases removed from V and 0 bases from J, the gap between germline ends came to 13 bases. This CDR3 reads CASSAAEPRSGANVLTF. The CDR3 bases are TGTGCCAGCAGTGCTGCGGAACCTCGCTCTGGGGCCAACGTCCTGACTTTC.

The chain carries TRBV7-2 and TRBJ1-1; D possibly corresponds to TRBD1 (6 bases). This CDR3 is 13 amino acids long. The V end lost 6 bases, the J end lost 5 bases, and 13 bases lay between the germline ends. Germline V gene lookup returns CDR1 SGHTA and CDR2 FQGNSA. CDR3 protein: CASRMNRETEAFF. The DNA for the CDR3 is TGTGCCAGCAGGATGAACAGGGAGACTGAAGCTTTCTTT.

This rearrangement joins TRBV24-1 to TRBJ2-1, with 9 bases aligning to TRBD2. The CDR3 loop spans 17 amino acids. Per germline, CDR1 KGHDR and CDR2 SFDVKD. After removal of 1 base from V and 9 bases from J, the junction contained 12 bases not matched to a gene. Written as DNA, the CDR3 is TGTGCCACCAGTGATTTCAGGGCCGGCGGGGGGGCTTTTGAGCAGTTCTTC. Amino acids: CATSDFRAGGGAFEQFF.

This chain uses TRBV6-6 with TRBJ1-4; the D gene is possibly TRBD1 (6 bases). This CDR3 has 15 amino acids. V lost 5 bases to trimming and J lost 10 bases, with 20 bases between them. Germline values: CDR1 MNHNY, CDR2 SVGAGI (reference sequence). The CDR3 protein is CASSGGTQRGGKLFF. The CDR3 bases are TGTGCCAGCAGTGGCGGTACCCAGCGAGGGGGAAAACTGTTTTTT.

This clone was counted a single time. This chain joins TRBV29-1 and TRBJ2-4; D is unresolved. Trimming pared 5 bases from V and 0 bases from J, leaving 14 bases between. CDR3 size: 15 residues. CDR1 and CDR2 from the germline V gene are SQVTM and ANQGSEA. The CDR3 sequence is CSVKDTAIAKNIQYF. The CDR3 nucleotides read TGCAGCGTTAAGGATACAGCTATAGCCAAAAACATTCAGTACTTC.

The V and J genes are TRBV2 and TRBJ2-2; perhaps TRBD1 as D (6 bases). Germline CDR1 and CDR2: SNHLY and FYNNEI. The V end lost 6 bases, the J end lost 7 bases, and 12 bases lay between the germline ends. The CDR3 sequence is 13 residues long. The CDR3 region has the DNA TGTGCCAGCAGACAGGGTCCGGTCGGGGAGCTGTTTTTT. Translating it yields CASRQGPVGELFF.

The chain carries TRBV10-1 and TRBJ1-1; unclear D gene. V shed 4 bases and J shed 2 bases, with 8 bases lying between them. The CDR3 has 13 amino acids. CDR1 is WNHNN, CDR2 SYGVQD, per germline (reference sequence). The CDR3 nucleotides read TGCGCCAGCAGTGCACTGGGCAACACTGAAGCTTTCTTT. It encodes CASSALGNTEAFF.

This clone was seen a handful of times. The chain combines TRBV28 with TRBJ1-2; 9 nucleotides line up with TRBD1. Germline assignment: CDR1 MDHEN and CDR2 SYDVKM. V dropped 3 bases and J dropped 5; count of bases not matched to a gene: 7. This CDR3 is built from 15 residues. The CDR3 sequence is CASSLGGQGLYGYTF. In DNA form, the CDR3 reads TGTGCCAGCAGTTTGGGGGGACAGGGCCTTTATGGCTACACCTTC.

Concerning this clone itself: This sample also contains other DNA sequences that code for the same CDR3. This chain connects TRBV6-5 to TRBJ1-2, with a possible D match to TRBD1 (5 bases). Germline V CDR1 and CDR2: MNHEY, SVGAGI. Trimming took off 3 bases at V and 4 bases at J, with 9 bases between the two ends. This CDR3 spans 13 amino acids. CDR3 nucleotide sequence: TGTGCCAGCAGTTATAGGCAGGGCTATGGCTACACCTTC. Residues: CASSYRQGYGYTF.

The chain employs TRBV6-2 or TRBV6-3 and TRBJ1-3; TRBD1 aligns across 10 bases. Per the germline V gene, CDR1 is MNHEY and CDR2 is SVGEGT. The trim removed 2 bases at V and 0 bases at J, leaving 7 bases unmatched. This CDR3 is 18 amino acids long. CDR3 amino acids: CASSYGPGQGGSGNTIYF. CDR3 in DNA: TGTGCCAGCAGTTACGGCCCCGGACAGGGGGGCTCTGGAAACACCATATATTTT.

The chain employs TRBV28 and TRBJ1-1; maybe TRBD1 (6 bases). This CDR3 has 16 amino acids. Looked up from germline, CDR1 is MDHEN and CDR2 is SYDVKM. The ends were cut back, 3 bases at V and 0 bases at J, with 14 bases in the middle. CDR3 amino acids: CASSFSPGQMNTEAFF. DNA of the CDR3: TGTGCCAGCAGTTTTTCACCCGGACAGATGAACACTGAAGCTTTCTTT.

The chain employs TRBV5-3 and TRBJ1-4, with D possibly TRBD1 on 6 matching bases. TRBV5-3 is known as an ORF, though its function is uncertain. V shed 8 bases and J shed 8 bases, with 19 bases lying between them. The length of the CDR3 is 14 residues. CDR3 sequence reads: CARAGDTGHEKLFF. CDR3 DNA: TGTGCCAGGGCGGGGGACACAGGGCACGAAAAACTGTTTTTT.

V is TRBV6-5 and J is TRBJ2-7, with a possible D match to TRBD1 (6 bases). Germline-derived CDR1 and CDR2 are MNHEY and SVGAGI. The CDR3 has 13 residues. V was shortened by 6 bases and J by 4 bases, with 13 bases between the two germline ends. The CDR3 sequence: CASSIQQGYEQYF. The CDR3 nucleotides read TGTGCCAGCAGCATTCAACAGGGTTACGAGCAGTACTTC.

The chain uses TRBV7-9 and TRBJ1-3, with D unresolved. The CDR3 has 16 amino acids. Germline V CDR1 and CDR2: SEHNR, FQNEAQ (reference sequence). Trimming cost V 1 base and J 1 base, with 11 bases left between them. CDR3 region: CASSLVARGSGNTIYF. The CDR3 DNA sequence: TGTGCCAGCAGCTTAGTCGCTCGGGGTTCTGGAAACACCATATATTTT.

This clone was seen just once. The J gene is TRBJ1-2, the V gene TRBV7-2; 7 nucleotides line up with TRBD1. V lost 4 bases to trimming and J lost 8 bases; unmatched junction nucleotides: 7. The germline V gene has CDR1 SGHTA and CDR2 FQGNSA. The CDR3 is 13 amino acids. CDR3 coding DNA: TGTGCCAGCAGCTCCAGGACAGGCCGCGGCTACACCTTC. Translation gives CASSSRTGRGYTF.

The genes are TRBV2 and TRBJ1-4, with D tentatively TRBD1 (6 bases). V was cut by 2 bases and J by 3 bases, with 13 bases left in between. CDR1 and CDR2 (germline): SNHLY, FYNNEI. CDR3 length equals 16 residues. CDR3 loop: CASSERPPGANEKLFF. CDR3 nucleotide sequence: TGTGCCAGCAGTGAACGGCCCCCAGGGGCTAATGAAAAACTGTTTTTT. The variable domain in full, completed from reference TRBV2 and TRBJ1-4, reads EPEVTQTPSHQVTQMGQEVILRCVPISNHLYFYWYRQILGQKVEFLVSFYNNEISEKSEIFDDQFSVERPDGSNFTLKIRSTKLEDSAMYFCASSERPPGANEKLFFGSGTQLSVL.

CDR3 region: CASSPDLVNSYNEQFF. CDR3 nucleotide sequence: TGTGCCAGCAGCCCCGACTTAGTTAATTCTTACAATGAGCAGTTCTTC. V gene TRBV9 combines with J gene TRBJ2-1, with D hard to call. Germline V gene data show CDR1 as SGDLS and CDR2 as YYNGEE. There are 16 residues in the CDR3. V shed 4 bases and J shed 4 bases, with 18 bases lying between them.

The chain uses TRBV4-1 and TRBJ1-4, with TRBD1 as a possible D gene (6 bases). The CDR3 length is 16 residues. The germline V and J ends were trimmed by 1 base and 8 bases, with 17 bases remaining between them. Germline V lookup: CDR1 MGHRA, CDR2 YSYEKL. CDR3 DNA: TGCGCCAGCAGCCAAGCTAAACCACAGGGTTGGGAAAAACTGTTTTTT. This gives the protein CASSQAKPQGWEKLFF.

The chain is built from TRBV4-1 and TRBJ2-7, with a weak D call TRBD2 (5 bases). The V end lost 0 bases, the J end lost 2 bases, and 11 bases lay between the germline ends. Germline V gives CDR1 MGHRA, CDR2 YSYEKL. The CDR3 sequence is 15 residues long. This CDR3 is CASSQEPGFPYEQYF. The CDR3 nucleotides read TGCGCCAGCAGCCAAGAGCCGGGGTTCCCCTACGAGCAGTACTTC.

The sample holds one count of this clone. The CDR3 loop reads CSVGGTPPNEQFF. CDR3 in DNA: TGCAGCGTTGGAGGGACACCCCCCAATGAGCAGTTCTTC. The rearrangement uses TRBV29-1 and TRBJ2-1; possible D gene TRBD1, 6 bases. CDR1 is SQVTM and CDR2 is ANQGSEA in the germline V gene. V gave up 4 bases and J gave up 6 bases, with 13 bases separating them. The CDR3 contains 13 residues.

V usage is TRBV5-1 and J usage is TRBJ1-2; D unclear. The germline V gene encodes CDR1 SGHRS and CDR2 YFSETQ. V was shortened by 4 bases and J by 2 bases, with 15 bases between the two germline ends. The CDR3 totals 15 residues. Here the CDR3 DNA reads TGCGCCAGCAGCCTGAGGCTGCAAATGAACTATGGCTACACCTTC. Translated: CASSLRLQMNYGYTF.

V and J are TRBV27 and TRBJ1-1; TRBD1 aligns across 7 bases. Germline CDR1 MNHEY, CDR2 SMNVEV (reference sequence). This CDR3 contains 15 residues. Germline trimming cut 9 bases from V and 3 bases from J; bases unmatched to any gene: 13. CDR3 DNA sequence: TGTGCCAGTCAGCGACAGGGTAAGGGGGACACTGAAGCTTTCTTT. Translated: CASQRQGKGDTEAFF.